The next 7 T cell receptor beta chains were all read from a single sample in a study of cytomegalovirus exposure and HLA in healthy donors. PCR amplification relied on 60 Vbeta primers (plus 13 Jbeta primers). The protocol was immunoSEQ multiplex PCR, while the TCRdb copy is restricted to in-frame clones and leaves out a portion. Found here are about 94,000 clones, roughly 77% of them singletons; the top ten hold 9% to 12%. The sample taken for sequencing was PBMCs. The receptors originated from a human donor in good health.

The rearrangement joins TRBV19 to TRBJ2-7, with 7 bases aligning to TRBD1. This CDR3 comprises 14 residues. Looked up from germline, CDR1 is LNHDA and CDR2 is SQIVND (reference sequence). Trimming removed 5 bases from V and 0 bases from J; junction bases left unmatched: 4. The CDR3 sequence: CASSQDRVSYEQYF. The DNA for the CDR3 is TGTGCCAGTAGTCAAGACAGGGTCTCCTACGAGCAGTACTTC.

The chain joins TRBV5-5 to TRBJ1-1, with D possibly matching TRBD1 (6 bases). Trimming stripped 1 base from V and 8 bases from J, with 12 bases between. Germline V gene data show CDR1 as SGHKS and CDR2 as YYEKEE (reference sequence). This CDR3 has 13 residues. CDR3 protein: CASSLWGTPEAFF. CDR3 coding DNA: TGTGCCAGCAGCTTGTGGGGGACACCAGAAGCTTTCTTT.

This clone has a single count. V is TRBV7-3 and J is TRBJ2-2; TRBD2 agrees at 8 bases. Per the germline V gene, CDR1 is SGHTA and CDR2 is FQGTGA. The length of the CDR3 is 17 residues. V was clipped by 1 base and J by 4 bases; unmatched bases: 8. The DNA of the CDR3 is TGTGCCAGCAGCTTAAGAGGCGCGGGAGGAGGCACCGGGGAGCTGTTTTTT. Amino acid sequence: CASSLRGAGGGTGELFF.

The chain uses TRBV7-2 and TRBJ2-1, with 8 nucleotides matching TRBD2. CDR1 SGHTA and CDR2 FQGNSA come from the germline V gene. The CDR3 spans 14 residues. The V and J ends lost 5 bases and 7 bases, in that order; junction bases with no gene match: 7. The CDR3 sequence: CASSIGRASNEQFF. In DNA, the CDR3 is TGTGCCAGCAGCATCGGGAGGGCCTCGAATGAGCAGTTCTTC.

CDR3 in amino acids: CASSQPGQGLTGELFF. The CDR3 region has the DNA TGCGCCAGCAGCCAACCGGGACAGGGCCTCACCGGGGAGCTGTTTTTT. The chain is built from TRBV4-3 and TRBJ2-2; 9 positions match TRBD1. CDR3 length: 16 residues. In germline, CDR1 is LGHNA, CDR2 YSLEER. The V segment lost 2 bases and the J segment 4 bases; nucleotides outside the gene matches: 5.

The J gene is TRBJ1-2, the V gene TRBV29-1, with 7 bases identical to TRBD1. The CDR3 is made up of 13 amino acids. J was trimmed by 2 bases and V by 5 bases; bases with no gene match: 5. Germline lookup yields CDR1 SQVTM and CDR2 ANQGSEA. The CDR3 region is CSVYRGGNYGYTF. The CDR3 DNA follows: TGCAGCGTTTACAGGGGAGGCAACTATGGCTACACCTTC. Full variable domain (remainder filled in from reference TRBV29-1 and TRBJ1-2): SAVISQKPSRDICQRGTSLTIQCQVDSQVTMMFWYRQQPGQSLTLIATANQGSEATYESGFVIDKFPISRPNLTFSTLTVSNMSPEDSSIYLCSVYRGGNYGYTFGSGTRLTVV.

A few counts support this clone. The rearrangement uses TRBV2 and TRBJ1-1, with 7 bases aligning to TRBD1. The CDR3 totals 13 residues. Per germline, CDR1 SNHLY and CDR2 FYNNEI. V lost 6 bases, J lost 3 bases, and 4 bases stayed unmatched. The DNA for the CDR3 is TGTGCCAGCAGGTATACAGGGGACACTGAAGCTTTCTTT. Protein sequence: CASRYTGDTEAFF. The variable domain in full, completed from reference TRBV2 and TRBJ1-1, reads EPEVTQTPSHQVTQMGQEVILRCVPISNHLYFYWYRQILGQKVEFLVSFYNNEISEKSEIFDDQFSVERPDGSNFTLKIRSTKLEDSAMYFCASRYTGDTEAFFGQGTRLTVV.